A single T cell receptor (beta chain) is shown here with its context. Its antigen remains unknown. The data stem from a study of blood T cells in healthy people across ages. For the second PCR, which ran for about 6 to 12 cycles, a sample-barcoded 5' primer and a J-beta primer mix were used. TCRdb reprocessed the 5' RACE reads with MiXCR, giving one entry per CDR3 protein. The sample holds around 940,000 distinct CDR3 sequences, 51% seen once. Study-level results: When set beside aged donors, long-lived donors presented more naive CD4+ cells and higher diversity.

With 1 base clipped from V and 7 bases from J, the junction kept 2 bases outside the gene matches. This CDR3 has 14 residues. Germline V gene lookup returns CDR1 SGHTA and CDR2 FQGNSA. The V call is TRBV7-2, the J call TRBJ1-5; the match to TRBD1 covers 9 bases. Sequencing was carried out using blood. The sequence came from a woman aged 55-70 years in good health. CDR3 sequence reads: CASSLETGGQPQHF. The CDR3 DNA reads TGTGCCAGCAGCTTAGAGACAGGGGGACAGCCCCAGCATTTT.